The entry below describes one T cell receptor beta chain. Its cognate antigen is unknown. The CDR3 spans 17 residues. Germline V CDR1 and CDR2: DFQATT, SNEGSKA (reference sequence). The V gene end was trimmed by 7 bases and the J gene end by 5 bases; junction bases not matched to a gene: 15. The data were taken from a study of T-cell reconstitution after alpha-beta-depleted transplantation in children. The library targeted TCRbeta and was prepared with unique molecular identifiers. Each CDR3 protein is one row after TCRdb ran MiXCR on the PCR reads. The repertoire consists of approximately 240,000 distinct CDR3 sequences, with about a tenth occurring once and the leading ten covering roughly 30%. Study-level findings and limits: Two months or so post-transplant, alpha-beta T cells reportedly derived from several hundred expanded graft clones. Newly made T cells mostly supplied T-cell counts and diversity one year after transplant.

The TCR originated in a child in the first two years of life with acute myeloid leukemia, due to receive a stem cell transplant. The V gene is TRBV20-1, the J gene TRBJ2-7, with TRBD2 identical over 15 bases. The specimen was PBMCs, collected before TCRalphabeta/CD19-depleted stem cell transplant. CDR3 sequence: CSVITGLAGGIVHEQYF. The CDR3 DNA sequence: TGCAGTGTTATAACGGGACTAGCGGGAGGCATTGTCCACGAGCAGTACTTC.